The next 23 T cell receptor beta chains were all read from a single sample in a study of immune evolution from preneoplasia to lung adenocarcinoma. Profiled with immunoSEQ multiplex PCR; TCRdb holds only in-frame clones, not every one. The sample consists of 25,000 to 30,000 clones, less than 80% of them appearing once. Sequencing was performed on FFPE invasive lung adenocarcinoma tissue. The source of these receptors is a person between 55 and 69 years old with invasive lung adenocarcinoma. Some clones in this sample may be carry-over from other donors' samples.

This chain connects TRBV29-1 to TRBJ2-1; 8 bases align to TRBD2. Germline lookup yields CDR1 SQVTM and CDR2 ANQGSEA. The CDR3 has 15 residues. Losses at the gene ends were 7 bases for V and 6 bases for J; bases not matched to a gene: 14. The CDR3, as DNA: TGCAGCGCCAGAGCTCGGGGGGGCGGCAGCAATGAGCAGTTCTTC. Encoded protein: CSARARGGGSNEQFF.

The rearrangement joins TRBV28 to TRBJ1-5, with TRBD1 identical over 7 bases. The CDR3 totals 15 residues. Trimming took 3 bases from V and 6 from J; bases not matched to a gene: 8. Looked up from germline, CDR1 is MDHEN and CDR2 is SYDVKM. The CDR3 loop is CASSFDRERSQPQHF. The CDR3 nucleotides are TGTGCCAGCAGTTTTGACAGGGAGAGGAGTCAGCCCCAGCATTTT.

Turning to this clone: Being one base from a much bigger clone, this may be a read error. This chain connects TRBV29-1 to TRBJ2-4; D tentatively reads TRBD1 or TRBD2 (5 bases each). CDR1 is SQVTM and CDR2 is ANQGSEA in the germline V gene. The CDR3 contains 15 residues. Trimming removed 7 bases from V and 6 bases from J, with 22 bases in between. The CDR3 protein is CSGSPSSGAGNIQYF. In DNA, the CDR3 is TGCAGCGGGAGCCCTTCCTCCGGGGCTGGAAACATTCAGTACTTC.

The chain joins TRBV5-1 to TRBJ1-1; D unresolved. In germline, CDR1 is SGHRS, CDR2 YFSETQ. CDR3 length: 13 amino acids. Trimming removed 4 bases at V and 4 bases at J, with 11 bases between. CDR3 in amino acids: CASSGRTVTEAFF. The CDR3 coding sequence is TGCGCCAGCAGCGGGAGGACCGTCACTGAAGCTTTCTTT.

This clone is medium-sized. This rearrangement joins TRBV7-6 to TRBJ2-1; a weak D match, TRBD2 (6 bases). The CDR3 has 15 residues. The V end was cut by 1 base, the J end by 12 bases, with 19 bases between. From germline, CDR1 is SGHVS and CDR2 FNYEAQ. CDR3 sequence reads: CASSLDHKRVHAQFF. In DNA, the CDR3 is TGTGCCAGCAGCTTAGACCATAAGCGGGTTCATGCGCAGTTCTTC.

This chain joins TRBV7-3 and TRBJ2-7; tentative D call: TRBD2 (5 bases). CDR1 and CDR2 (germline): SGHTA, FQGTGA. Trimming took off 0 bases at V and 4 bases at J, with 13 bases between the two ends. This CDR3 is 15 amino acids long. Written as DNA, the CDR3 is TGTGCCAGCAGCTTAACAGGTGCGGGTCCGTACGAGCAGTACTTC. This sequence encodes CASSLTGAGPYEQYF.

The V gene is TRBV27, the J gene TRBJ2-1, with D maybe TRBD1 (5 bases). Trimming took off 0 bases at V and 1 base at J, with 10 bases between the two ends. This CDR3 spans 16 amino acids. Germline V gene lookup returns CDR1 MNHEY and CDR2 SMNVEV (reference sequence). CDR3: CASSLSTPGSYNEQFF. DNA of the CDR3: TGTGCCAGCAGTTTATCGACGCCAGGGTCCTACAATGAGCAGTTCTTC.

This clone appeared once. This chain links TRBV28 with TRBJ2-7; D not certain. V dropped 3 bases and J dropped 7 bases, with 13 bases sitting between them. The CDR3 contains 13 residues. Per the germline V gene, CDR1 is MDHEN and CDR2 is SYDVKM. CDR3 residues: CASSFGSSEEQYF. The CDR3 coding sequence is TGTGCCAGCAGTTTCGGGTCCTCTGAGGAGCAGTACTTC.

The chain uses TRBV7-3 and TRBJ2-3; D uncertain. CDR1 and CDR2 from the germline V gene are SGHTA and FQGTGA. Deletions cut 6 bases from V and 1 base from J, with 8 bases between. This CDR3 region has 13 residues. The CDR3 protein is CASRSGGTDTQYF. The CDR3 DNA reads TGTGCCAGCAGGTCGGGCGGCACAGATACGCAGTATTTT.

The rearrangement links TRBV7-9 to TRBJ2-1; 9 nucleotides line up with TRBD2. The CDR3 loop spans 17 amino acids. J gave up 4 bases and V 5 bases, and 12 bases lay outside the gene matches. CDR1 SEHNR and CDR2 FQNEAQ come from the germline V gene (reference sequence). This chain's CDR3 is CASSPSGGRAVYNEQFF. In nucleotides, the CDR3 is TGTGCCAGCAGCCCCAGCGGCGGGAGGGCCGTTTACAATGAGCAGTTCTTC.

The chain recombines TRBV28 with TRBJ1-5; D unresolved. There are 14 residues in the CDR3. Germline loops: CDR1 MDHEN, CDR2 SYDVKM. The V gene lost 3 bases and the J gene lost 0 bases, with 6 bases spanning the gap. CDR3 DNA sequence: TGTGCCAGCAGTTTGGCTGGTAGCAATCAGCCCCAGCATTTT. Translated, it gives CASSLAGSNQPQHF.

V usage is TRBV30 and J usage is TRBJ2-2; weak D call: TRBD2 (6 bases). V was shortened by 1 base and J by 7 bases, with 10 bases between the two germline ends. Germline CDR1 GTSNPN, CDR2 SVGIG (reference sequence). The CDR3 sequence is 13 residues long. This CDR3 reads CAWSGRVHGELFF. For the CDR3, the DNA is TGTGCCTGGAGTGGGAGGGTACACGGGGAGCTGTTTTTT.

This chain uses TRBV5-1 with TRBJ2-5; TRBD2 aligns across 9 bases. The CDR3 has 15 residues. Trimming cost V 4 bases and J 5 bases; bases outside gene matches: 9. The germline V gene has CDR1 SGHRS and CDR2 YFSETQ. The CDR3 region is CASSAIAGAGETQYF. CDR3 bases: TGCGCCAGCAGCGCGATAGCGGGAGCGGGGGAGACCCAGTACTTC.

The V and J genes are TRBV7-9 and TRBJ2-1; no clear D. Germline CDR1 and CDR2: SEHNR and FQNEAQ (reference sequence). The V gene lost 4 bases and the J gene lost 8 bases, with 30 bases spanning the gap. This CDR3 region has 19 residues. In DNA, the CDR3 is TGTGCCAGCAGCTCCCTTCCCGGGTCTTCTTGGGCGAGTGGGGATGAGCAGTTCTTC. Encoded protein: CASSSLPGSSWASGDEQFF.

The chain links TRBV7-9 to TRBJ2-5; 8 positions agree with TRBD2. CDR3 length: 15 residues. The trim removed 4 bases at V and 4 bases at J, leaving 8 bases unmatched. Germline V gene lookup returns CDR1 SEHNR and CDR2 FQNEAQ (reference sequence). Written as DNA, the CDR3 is TGTGCCAGCAGCTCAGCCCCGGGACTAGGAGAGACCCAGTACTTC. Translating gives CASSSAPGLGETQYF.

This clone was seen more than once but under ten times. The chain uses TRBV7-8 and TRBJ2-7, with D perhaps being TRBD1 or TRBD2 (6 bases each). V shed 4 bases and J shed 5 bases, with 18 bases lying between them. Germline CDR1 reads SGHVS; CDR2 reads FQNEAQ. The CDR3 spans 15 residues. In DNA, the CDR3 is TGTGCCAGCAGCTCCCAGTTGGGGGGCTTGAACGAGCAGTACTTC. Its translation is CASSSQLGGLNEQYF.

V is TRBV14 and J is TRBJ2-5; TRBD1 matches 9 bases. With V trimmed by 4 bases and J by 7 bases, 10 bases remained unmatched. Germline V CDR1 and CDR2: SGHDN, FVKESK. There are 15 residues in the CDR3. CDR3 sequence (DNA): TGTGCCAGCAGCCGAACAGGGGGCATGTTGGGGACCCAGTACTTC. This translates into CASSRTGGMLGTQYF.

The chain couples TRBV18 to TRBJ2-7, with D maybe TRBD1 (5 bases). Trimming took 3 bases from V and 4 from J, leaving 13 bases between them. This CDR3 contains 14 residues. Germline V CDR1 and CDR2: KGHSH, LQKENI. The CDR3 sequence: CASSPRTKPYEQYF. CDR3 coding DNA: TGTGCCAGCTCACCTCGGACAAAACCTTACGAGCAGTACTTC.

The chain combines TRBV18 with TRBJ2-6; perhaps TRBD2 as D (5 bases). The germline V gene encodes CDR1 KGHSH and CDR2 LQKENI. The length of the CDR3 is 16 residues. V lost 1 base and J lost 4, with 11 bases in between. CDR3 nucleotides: TGTGCCAGCTCACCACTTGAGGGCTCCGGGGCCAACGTCCTGACTTTC. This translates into CASSPLEGSGANVLTF.

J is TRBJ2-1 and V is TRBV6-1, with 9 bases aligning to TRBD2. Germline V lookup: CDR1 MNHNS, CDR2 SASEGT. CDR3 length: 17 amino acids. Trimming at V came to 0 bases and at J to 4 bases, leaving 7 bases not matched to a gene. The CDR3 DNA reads TGTGCCAGCAGTGAAGCGGCGGGGCGGGAGGGTTACAATGAGCAGTTCTTC. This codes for CASSEAAGREGYNEQFF.

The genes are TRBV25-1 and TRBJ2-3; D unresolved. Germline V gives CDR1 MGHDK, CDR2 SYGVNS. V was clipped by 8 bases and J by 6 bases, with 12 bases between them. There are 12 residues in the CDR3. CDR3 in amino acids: CASLARKDTQYF. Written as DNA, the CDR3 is TGTGCCAGCCTCGCTCGAAAGGATACGCAGTATTTT.

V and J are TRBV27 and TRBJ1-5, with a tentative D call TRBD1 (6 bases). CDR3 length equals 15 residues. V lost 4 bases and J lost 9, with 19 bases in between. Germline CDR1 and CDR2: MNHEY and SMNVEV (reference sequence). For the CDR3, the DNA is TGTGCCAGCAGTTCCGCCAGGGGCGATTCGGTGCCCCAGCATTTT. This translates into CASSSARGDSVPQHF.

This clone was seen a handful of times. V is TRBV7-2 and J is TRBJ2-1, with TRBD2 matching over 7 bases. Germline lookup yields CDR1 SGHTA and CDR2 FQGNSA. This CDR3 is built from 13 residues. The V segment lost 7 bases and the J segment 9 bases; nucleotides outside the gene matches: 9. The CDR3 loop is CASMLGGGAEQFF. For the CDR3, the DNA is TGTGCCAGCATGCTTGGGGGGGGAGCTGAGCAGTTCTTC.